This TCR beta chain came from a study of blood T cells in healthy people across ages (dated by TCRdb to 2013 to 2016). Turning to the overall study: In model experiments, template switching captured about one uniquely barcoded TCR beta cDNA molecule for every two T cells. Two additional independent replicas of 1 million unique cDNA reads from the same blood draw were analyzed for two donors (one aged 18 to 29 and one aged 80 or older). To avoid experimental bias, donors of different ages were randomly spread across the sequencing lanes. Age-related changes in TCR beta repertoire diversity were measured in the study by deep sequencing normalized with unique cDNA molecular identifiers. The donors were divided into four age groups: young (average about 15 years), middle-aged (approximately 42), aged (approximately 64) and long-lived (82). Broad study findings and their caveats: Observed TCR beta diversity per million T cells fell roughly linearly with age, and a significant reduction was already apparent by age roughly 40. Conclusive comparison of naive and antigen-experienced compartments was prevented by the profiling of bulk unsorted PBMCs. Donor CMV infection status was unknown, potentially confounding age-related changes in expanded clonotypes. Total diversity estimates from one million sequenced T cells were considered lower bounds and underestimates. Compared with the aged group, the long-lived group had more naive CD4+ T cells, fewer expanded clones and increased TCR diversity, suggesting age selection. Observed TCR beta diversity correlated strongly with the percentage of naive T cells measured by flow cytometry.

Systemically healthy Caucasian individuals from Russia, approximately 39 in total and aged about 6 to 95 years, were included as donors. Approximately 9.7 milliliters of peripheral blood were drawn from each donor into EDTA-treated Vacutainer tubes. Ficoll-Paque density-gradient centrifugation was used to isolate PBMCs, with at least 7 million obtained per sample. Trizol reagent was used to extract total RNA from PBMCs, with at least 6 micrograms per sample. For every donor, flow cytometry on a PBMC aliquot measured the percentage of naive CD45RAhigh/CD27high T cells. The CDR3 covers 14 residues, taking in both the cysteine and the phenylalanine. The sequence is cut down to CDR3 DNA, 42 bases in frame from base 1. CDR1 and CDR2 (SGHRS, YFSETQ) derive from the germline V gene. Regarding this clonotype: No antigen is known for it. Base qualities are not recorded, but no much larger clone differs from it by a single base.

Receptors were amplified or captured by 5' RACE. The second PCR ran for about 7 to 11 cycles and used a J-beta primer mix along with a sample-barcoded 5' primer. A template-switch 5' adaptor carrying 12 random nucleotides introduced a unique molecular identifier onto each TCR beta cDNA molecule. At least 2.5 million CDR3-containing paired-end reads were obtained from each sample. All of the RNA was converted into first-strand cDNA using the Mint cDNA synthesis kit, with a TRBC-specific oligonucleotide serving as the primer. Following uracil-DNA glycosylase treatment, a first 18-cycle PCR with universal primers M1SS and BC2_uni_R was performed on all cDNA. The study's own analysis went as follows. Each sample was normalized by randomly selecting 1 million high-quality reads, each carrying a distinct molecular identifier. Reads with shared molecular identifiers were discarded instead of being binned into consensus sequences. MiTCR, set to a Q25 quality threshold and the strictest error-elimination algorithm, was used for CDR3 identification, clonotype clustering and error correction. A nonparametric unseen species model with Euler transformation was used to estimate a lower bound on total TCR beta diversity. The public reads were run again by TCRdb, first through fastp at Q25 and then through MiXCR, and only productive beta chains were kept. When rows share a CDR3 protein, they turn into one entry using the most common DNA and genes. TCRdb, not the original authors, processed these V and J calls. Present in this sample are 1.8 million or so distinct CDR3 sequences, about two fifths of which were seen just once. About 21% of the sample comes from the top ten.

The sequenced sample was blood. The clonotype comes from a human donor in good health. The chain links TRBV5-1 with TRBJ2-5, with 10 middle bases fitting TRBD1. The J call may be in error: the DNA end matches TRBJ2-7 better. The CDR3 reads CASSLEGTGDEQYF. The DNA reads TGCGCCAGCAGCTTGGAAGGGACAGGGGACGAGCAGTACTTC.